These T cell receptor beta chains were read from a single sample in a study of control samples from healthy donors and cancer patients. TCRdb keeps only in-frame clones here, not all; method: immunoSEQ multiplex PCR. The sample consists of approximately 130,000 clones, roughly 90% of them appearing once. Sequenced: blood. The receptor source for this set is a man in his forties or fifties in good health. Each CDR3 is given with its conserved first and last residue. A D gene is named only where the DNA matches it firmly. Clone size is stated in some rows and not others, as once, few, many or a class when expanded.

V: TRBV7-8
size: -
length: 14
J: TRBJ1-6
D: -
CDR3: CASSPRDTESPLHF
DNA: TGTGCCAGCAGCCCCCGGGACACGGAATCACCCCTCCACTTT

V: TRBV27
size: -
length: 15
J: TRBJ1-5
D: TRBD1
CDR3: CASSHTDRGHQPQHF
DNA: TGTGCCAGCAGTCACACCGACAGGGGGCATCAGCCCCAGCATTTT

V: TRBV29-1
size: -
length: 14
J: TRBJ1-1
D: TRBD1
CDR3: CSVPIGQGPSGAFF
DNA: TGCAGCGTTCCCATAGGACAGGGGCCCAGCGGAGCTTTCTTT

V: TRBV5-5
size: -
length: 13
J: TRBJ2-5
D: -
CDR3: CASSPQGLQTQYF
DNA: TGTGCCAGCAGCCCACAGGGCCTGCAGACCCAGTACTTC

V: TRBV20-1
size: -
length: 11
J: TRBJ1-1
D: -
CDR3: CSARETVEAFF
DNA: TGCAGTGCTAGAGAGACGGTTGAAGCTTTCTTT

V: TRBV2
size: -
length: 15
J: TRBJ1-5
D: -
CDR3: CASSNHRASNQPQHF
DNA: TGTGCCAGCAGTAACCACAGGGCTAGCAATCAGCCCCAGCATTTT

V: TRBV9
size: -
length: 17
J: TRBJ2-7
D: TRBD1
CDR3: CASSERGLGQGEGEQYF
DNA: TGTGCCAGCAGCGAGAGGGGCCTTGGACAGGGGGAAGGCGAGCAGTACTTC

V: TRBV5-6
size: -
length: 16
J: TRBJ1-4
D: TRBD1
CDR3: CASSHVRTGENEKLFF
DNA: TGTGCCAGCAGCCACGTACGGACAGGGGAGAATGAAAAACTGTTTTTT

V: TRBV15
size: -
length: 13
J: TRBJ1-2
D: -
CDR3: CATSNWESGGYTF
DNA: TGTGCCACCAGCAATTGGGAGTCAGGAGGCTACACCTTC

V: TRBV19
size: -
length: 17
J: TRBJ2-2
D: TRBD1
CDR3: CASSDRGYAFFTGELFF
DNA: TGTGCCAGTTCGGACAGGGGGTATGCCTTTTTCACCGGGGAGCTGTTTTTT

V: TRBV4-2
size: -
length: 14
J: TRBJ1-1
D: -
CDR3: CASSRGGGNTEAFF
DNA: TGTGCCAGCAGCCGCGGGGGGGGAAACACTGAAGCTTTCTTT

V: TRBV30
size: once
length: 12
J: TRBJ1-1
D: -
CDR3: CAWSGGFTEAFF
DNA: TGTGCCTGGAGTGGGGGATTTACTGAAGCTTTCTTT

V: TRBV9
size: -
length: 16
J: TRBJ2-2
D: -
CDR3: CASSVAGGANTGELFF
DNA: TGTGCCAGCAGCGTAGCTGGCGGGGCGAACACCGGGGAGCTGTTTTTT

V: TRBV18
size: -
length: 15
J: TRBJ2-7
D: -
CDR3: CASSPARDIPYEQYF
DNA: TGTGCCAGCTCACCGGCCCGGGACATCCCCTACGAGCAGTACTTC

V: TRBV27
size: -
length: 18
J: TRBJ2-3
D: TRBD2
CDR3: CASSYWATSGGPRDTQYF
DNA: TGTGCCAGCAGTTATTGGGCCACTAGCGGGGGGCCGAGAGATACGCAGTATTTT

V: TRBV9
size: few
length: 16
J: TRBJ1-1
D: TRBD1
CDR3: CASSVDPGTGGTEAFF
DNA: TGTGCCAGCAGCGTAGATCCCGGGACAGGGGGCACTGAAGCTTTCTTT